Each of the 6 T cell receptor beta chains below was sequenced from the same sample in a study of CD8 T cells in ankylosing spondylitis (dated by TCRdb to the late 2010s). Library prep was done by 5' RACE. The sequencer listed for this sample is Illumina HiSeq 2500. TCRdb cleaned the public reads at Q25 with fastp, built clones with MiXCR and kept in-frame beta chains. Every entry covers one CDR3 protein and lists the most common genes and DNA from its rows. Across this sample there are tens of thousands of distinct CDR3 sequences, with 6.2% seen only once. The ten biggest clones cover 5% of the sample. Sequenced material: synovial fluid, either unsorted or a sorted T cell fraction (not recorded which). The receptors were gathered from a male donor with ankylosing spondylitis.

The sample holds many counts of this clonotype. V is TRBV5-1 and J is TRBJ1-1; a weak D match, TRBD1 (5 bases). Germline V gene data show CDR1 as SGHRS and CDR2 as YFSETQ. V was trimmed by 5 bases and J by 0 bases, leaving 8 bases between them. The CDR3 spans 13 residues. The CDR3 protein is CASRLTVNTEAFF. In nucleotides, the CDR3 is TGCGCCAGCAGATTGACAGTGAACACTGAAGCTTTCTTT.

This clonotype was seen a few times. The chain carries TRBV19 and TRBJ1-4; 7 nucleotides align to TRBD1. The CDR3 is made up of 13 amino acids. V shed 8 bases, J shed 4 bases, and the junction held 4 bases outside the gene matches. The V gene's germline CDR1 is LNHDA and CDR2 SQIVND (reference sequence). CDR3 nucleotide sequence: TGTGCCAGTCGGGACAGCCTTAATGAAAAACTGTTTTTT. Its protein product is CASRDSLNEKLFF.

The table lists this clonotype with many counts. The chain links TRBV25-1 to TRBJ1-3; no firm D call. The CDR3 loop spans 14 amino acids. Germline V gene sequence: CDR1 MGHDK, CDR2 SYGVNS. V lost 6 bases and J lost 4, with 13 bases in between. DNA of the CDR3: TGTGCCAGCAGGCCCCCCGCGCCGGGAAACACCATATATTTT. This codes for CASRPPAPGNTIYF.

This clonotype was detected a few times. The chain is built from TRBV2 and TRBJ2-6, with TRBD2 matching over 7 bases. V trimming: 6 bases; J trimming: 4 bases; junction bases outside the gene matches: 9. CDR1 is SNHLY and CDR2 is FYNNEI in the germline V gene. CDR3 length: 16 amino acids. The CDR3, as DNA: TGTGCCAGCAGCTCGGGGAGGGGTTCCGGGGCCAACGTCCTGACTTTC. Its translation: CASSSGRGSGANVLTF.

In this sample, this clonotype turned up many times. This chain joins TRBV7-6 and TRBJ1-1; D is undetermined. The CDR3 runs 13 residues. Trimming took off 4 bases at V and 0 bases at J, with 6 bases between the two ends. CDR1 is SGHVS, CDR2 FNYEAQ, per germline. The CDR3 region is CASSSTVNTEAFF. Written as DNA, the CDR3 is TGTGCCAGCAGCTCAACAGTGAACACTGAAGCTTTCTTT.

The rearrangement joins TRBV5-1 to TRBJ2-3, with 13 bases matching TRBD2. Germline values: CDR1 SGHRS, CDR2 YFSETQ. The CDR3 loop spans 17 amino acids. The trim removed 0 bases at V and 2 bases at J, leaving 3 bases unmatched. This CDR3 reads CASSLDGTSGNTDTQYF. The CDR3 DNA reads TGCGCCAGCAGCTTGGATGGGACTAGCGGGAACACAGATACGCAGTATTTT.